A single sample is the source of the 3 T cell receptor beta chains below, sequenced in a study of blood T cell repertoires in COVID-19. The data were produced by immunoSEQ multiplex PCR, yet TCRdb's version contains in-frame clones alone and is incomplete. The sample lists about 40,000 clones, 89% occurring once. Material for sequencing was peripheral blood. The receptors were gathered from a human donor in a cohort sampled during active COVID-19.

The chain joins TRBV19 to TRBJ1-2, with D perhaps TRBD1 (5 bases). V lost 3 bases to trimming and J lost 4 bases, with 9 bases between them. This CDR3 comprises 13 residues. Per the germline V gene, CDR1 is LNHDA and CDR2 is SQIVND (reference sequence). CDR3 residues: CASSMGQSYGYTF. The DNA for the CDR3 is TGTGCCAGTAGTATGGGGCAGAGCTATGGCTACACCTTC.

The rearrangement links TRBV4-2 to TRBJ1-5, with D hard to call. The ends were cut back, 0 bases at V and 1 base at J, with 4 bases in the middle. The CDR3 contains 14 residues. CDR1 and CDR2 from the germline V gene are LGHNA and YNFKEQ. Written as DNA, the CDR3 is TGTGCCAGCAGCCAAGATCGGAGCAATCAGCCCCAGCATTTT. Its protein is CASSQDRSNQPQHF.

The gene calls are TRBV4-1 and TRBJ1-1, with D perhaps matching TRBD1 (5 bases). CDR1 and CDR2 from the germline V gene are MGHRA and YSYEKL. V shed 2 bases and J shed 5 bases, with 12 bases lying between them. CDR3 length: 14 amino acids. The CDR3 DNA follows: TGCGCCAGCAGCCAAAAAAGGGAGGGGACTGAAGCTTTCTTT. Encoded protein: CASSQKREGTEAFF.